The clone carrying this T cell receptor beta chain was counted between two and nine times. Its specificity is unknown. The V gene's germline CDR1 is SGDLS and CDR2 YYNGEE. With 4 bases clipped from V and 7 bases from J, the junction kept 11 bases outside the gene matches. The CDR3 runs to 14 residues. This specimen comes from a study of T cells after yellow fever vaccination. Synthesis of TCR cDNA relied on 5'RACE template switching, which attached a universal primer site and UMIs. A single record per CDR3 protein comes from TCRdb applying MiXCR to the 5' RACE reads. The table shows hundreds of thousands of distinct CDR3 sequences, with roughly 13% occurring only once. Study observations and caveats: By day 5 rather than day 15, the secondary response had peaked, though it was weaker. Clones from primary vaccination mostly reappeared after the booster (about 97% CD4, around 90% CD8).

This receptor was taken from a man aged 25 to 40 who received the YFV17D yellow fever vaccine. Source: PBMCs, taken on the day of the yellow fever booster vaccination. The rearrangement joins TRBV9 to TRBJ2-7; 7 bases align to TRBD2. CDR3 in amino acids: CASSPPGGGVEQYF. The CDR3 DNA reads TGTGCCAGCAGCCCCCCGGGGGGAGGGGTAGAGCAGTACTTC.